This T cell receptor beta chain was obtained from a study of T cells in Graves' hyperthyroidism and ophthalmopathy. Germline assignment: CDR1 SGHAT and CDR2 FQNNGV. This CDR3 spans 15 amino acids. V was trimmed by 5 bases and J by 6 bases, leaving 19 bases between them. Study conclusions and caveats: Blood also carried most thyroid clonotypes expanded above 0.001.

Authors of the study amplified TCR beta CDR3 regions from RNA transcripts. The TCR CDR3 first-round RT-PCR relied on the HTBI primer set. One entry per CDR3 protein results from TCRdb running MiXCR on the multiplex PCR reads. The sample carries around 450,000 distinct CDR3 sequences, roughly 13% recorded once. In making diagnoses, clinical symptoms, serum thyroxine and TRAb, thyroid ultrasound and orbital computed tomography were all used. This clonotype was counted at least ten times. Its matching antigen is unknown. The chain recombines TRBV11-2 with TRBJ1-2; a weak D match, TRBD1 (6 bases). This TCR derives from a young woman with Graves' hyperthyroidism. Sequenced sample: blood. The CDR3 DNA reads TGTGCCAGCAGCCCACACCGAGGACAGATTCATGGCTACACCTTC. Translating gives CASSPHRGQIHGYTF.